This is a list of T cell receptor beta chains from one sample in a study of response to subunit inactivated influenza vaccine. TCRdb re-called the RT-PCR reads with MiXCR, one entry per CDR3 protein. The sample includes hundreds of thousands of distinct CDR3 sequences, 15% to 18% of them seen just once. Here the sequenced sample was PBMCs from blood, taken 11 to 12 days after vaccination. All receptors come from a man aged 50 to 59 who received an inactivated influenza vaccine. The CDR3 runs from the conserved cysteine through the conserved F or W. D genes are given only for firm matches. Some rows mark clone size as missing; the rest say once, few, many or name a class of expanded clone.

>TRBJ1-1|TRBD1|TRBV7-2|.
CASSLKGAWTNTEAFF
TGTGCCAGCAGCTTAAAGGGGGCCTGGACGAACACTGAAGCTTTCTTT
>TRBJ2-7|TRBD1|TRBV28|few
CASSLMQTGVRTYEQYF
TGTGCCAGCAGTTTGATGCAGACAGGGGTTCGAACCTACGAGCAGTACTTC
>TRBJ2-1|TRBD2|TRBV5-8|once
CASSRSSGRASREQFF
TGTGCCAGCAGCCGATCTAGCGGGAGGGCCAGTAGGGAGCAGTTCTTC
>TRBJ2-3|.|TRBV12-3/TRBV12-4|few
CASTRAPRDTQYF
TGTGCCAGCACCAGGGCGCCTCGAGATACGCAGTATTTT
>TRBJ2-7|TRBD1|TRBV28|few
CVAGQGANEQYF
TGTGTCGCAGGACAGGGGGCGAACGAGCAGTACTTC
>TRBJ1-1|.|TRBV29-1|few
CSYRDGGAISEAFF
TGCAGCTACCGGGACGGGGGCGCGATATCTGAAGCTTTCTTT
>TRBJ1-1|.|TRBV7-8|few
CASRRIQGRGNTEAFF
TGTGCCAGCAGAAGAATCCAGGGGCGAGGGAACACTGAAGCTTTCTTT
>TRBJ2-7|.|TRBV30|many
CAWSDKLAYEQYF
TGTGCCTGGAGTGATAAACTGGCCTACGAGCAGTACTTC
>TRBJ1-2|.|TRBV20-1|many
CSARGDRPYGYTF
TGCAGTGCTAGAGGTGACAGACCCTATGGCTACACCTTC
>TRBJ2-3|.|TRBV3-1|few
CASSQKTGRAGTQYF
TGTGCCAGCAGCCAAAAGACGGGCAGGGCCGGGACGCAGTATTTT
>TRBJ1-5|.|TRBV27|few
CASSRGGEKPQHF
TGTGCCAGCAGCCGAGGGGGGGAAAAGCCCCAGCATTTT
>TRBJ2-2|.|TRBV30|.
CAWRTGRELFF
TGTGCCTGGAGAACCGGGAGGGAGCTGTTTTTT
>TRBJ2-7|TRBD2|TRBV24-1|once
CATAAGRENYEQYF
TGTGCCACCGCCGCCGGGCGGGAGAACTACGAGCAGTACTTC
>TRBJ2-1|.|TRBV12-3/TRBV12-4|few
CASSRDSLREQFF
TGTGCCAGCAGCCGGGACTCCCTGAGAGAGCAGTTCTTC
>TRBJ2-1|.|TRBV12-3/TRBV12-4|few
CASSPGQVNEQFF
TGTGCCAGCAGTCCCGGGCAGGTCAATGAGCAGTTCTTC
>TRBJ2-1|.|TRBV7-2|few
CASSLAGQIYNEQFF
TGTGCCAGCAGCTTAGCGGGTCAAATCTACAATGAGCAGTTCTTC
>TRBJ1-4|.|TRBV12-3/TRBV12-4|few
CASSFRPSLEKLFF
TGTGCCAGCAGTTTTAGACCCTCCTTAGAAAAACTGTTTTTT
>TRBJ2-7|TRBD1|TRBV28|.
CASSPGQFRSYEQYF
TGTGCCAGCAGTCCGGGACAGTTTAGGTCTTACGAGCAGTACTTC
>TRBJ2-1|TRBD2|TRBV27|once
CASSQGLAGVYNEQFF
TGTGCCAGCAGCCAGGGACTAGCGGGAGTTTACAATGAGCAGTTCTTC
>TRBJ2-1|.|TRBV7-2|.
CASSLGAVAYNEQFF
TGTGCCAGCAGCTTAGGGGCGGTGGCCTACAATGAGCAGTTCTTC
>TRBJ2-7|TRBD1|TRBV7-6|few
CASSSNRGRAYEQYF
TGTGCCAGCAGCTCTAACAGGGGAAGGGCCTACGAGCAGTACTTC
>TRBJ2-3|TRBD1|TRBV7-3|.
CASSLTTGGGTDTQYF
TGTGCCAGCAGCTTAACGACAGGGGGCGGGACAGATACGCAGTATTTT
>TRBJ1-4|.|TRBV20-1|.
CCARETGRGVNEKLFF
TGCTGTGCTAGAGAGACCGGACGAGGGGTTAATGAAAAACTGTTTTTT
>TRBJ2-2|TRBD1|TRBV10-3|many
CAISEPRTGSSGELFF
TGTGCCATCAGTGAGCCCAGGACAGGGTCAAGCGGGGAGCTGTTTTTT
>TRBJ2-2|TRBD2|TRBV7-3|.
CASSAGLVTGELFF
TGTGCCAGCAGCGCGGGACTAGTTACCGGGGAGCTGTTTTTT
>TRBJ2-1|TRBD2|TRBV19|.
CASSITAGGSYNEQFF
TGTGCCAGTAGTATTACGGCGGGAGGGTCCTACAATGAGCAGTTCTTC
>TRBJ1-5|.|TRBV5-1|many
CASSLEGKTNQPQHF
TGCGCCAGCAGCTTGGAAGGGAAAACTAATCAGCCCCAGCATTTT
>TRBJ1-5|.|TRBV7-2|few
CASSFVGAGDQPQHF
TGTGCCAGCAGCTTTGTGGGGGCGGGAGATCAGCCCCAGCATTTT
>TRBJ2-2|.|TRBV7-2|few
CASSLVWGRNTGELFF
TGTGCCAGCAGCTTAGTCTGGGGGAGGAACACCGGGGAGCTGTTTTTT
>TRBJ2-7|TRBD2|TRBV20-1|.
CSARVLGLAGPYEQYF
TGCAGTGCTAGAGTACTGGGACTAGCGGGACCCTACGAGCAGTACTTC
>TRBJ1-6|.|TRBV12-3/TRBV12-4|.
CASTYRARNSPLHF
TGTGCCAGCACCTACCGGGCCCGAAATTCACCCCTCCACTTT
>TRBJ2-2|TRBD2|TRBV7-2|.
CASTEREGTGELFF
TGTGCCAGCACAGAACGGGAGGGCACCGGGGAGCTGTTTTTT
>TRBJ2-7|.|TRBV7-9|.
CASSSEGSSYEQYF
TGTGCCAGCAGCTCCGAGGGGAGCTCCTACGAGCAGTACTTC
>TRBJ2-3|.|TRBV4-3|few
CASSRRGDSTDTQYF
TGCGCCAGCAGCCGGAGGGGGGACAGCACAGATACGCAGTATTTT
>TRBJ2-5|.|TRBV20-1|many
CSAKTEETQYF
TGCAGTGCGAAGACGGAAGAGACCCAGTACTTC
>TRBJ1-2|.|TRBV6-5|many
CASSPGNYGYTF
TGTGCCAGCAGCCCCGGCAACTATGGCTACACCTTC
>TRBJ1-1|TRBD1|TRBV20-1|.
CSAPAGTGNTEAFF
TGCAGTGCTCCCGCCGGGACAGGTAACACTGAAGCTTTCTTT
>TRBJ1-5|.|TRBV20-1|few
CSARVGTTRNQPQHF
TGCAGTGCTAGAGTGGGGACTACTAGGAATCAGCCCCAGCATTTT
>TRBJ2-1|TRBD1|TRBV4-3|.
CASSQDQQGFYNEQFF
TGCGCCAGCAGCCAAGATCAACAGGGGTTTTACAATGAGCAGTTCTTC
>TRBJ1-5|.|TRBV6-5|few
CASSSLLTDNQPQHF
TGTGCCAGCAGTTCCCTTCTGACAGACAATCAGCCCCAGCATTTT
>TRBJ1-1|.|TRBV28|.
CASRFRGWGTEVFF
TGTGCCAGCAGGTTTAGGGGTTGGGGCACTGAAGTTTTCTTT
>TRBJ2-7|.|TRBV15|.
CATSRGDISYEQYF
TGTGCCACCAGCAGAGGGGACATATCCTACGAGCAGTACTTC